The rows below give T cell receptor beta chains drawn from one sample of a study of blood T cell repertoires in COVID-19. Clones were read by immunoSEQ multiplex PCR, and TCRdb kept only the in-frame ones, dropping some. Among 300,000 to 400,000 clones listed, around 84% were seen once. Sequencing used PBMCs or T cells enriched from blood (not recorded which). These receptors came from a young woman who had been exposed to COVID-19. Each CDR3 is given with its conserved first and last residue.

v_call: TRBV24-1
j_call: TRBJ1-2
cdr3_aa: CATSGTGTVYGYTF

v_call: TRBV6-5
j_call: TRBJ1-1
cdr3_aa: CASSYSSGEAFF

v_call: TRBV7-3
j_call: TRBJ1-6
cdr3_aa: CASSLQGTGNSPLHF

v_call: TRBV5-4
j_call: TRBJ1-2
cdr3_aa: CASSWDRGKLYTF

v_call: TRBV10-2
j_call: TRBJ1-3
cdr3_aa: CASMPEESGNTIYF

v_call: TRBV10-3
j_call: TRBJ2-3
cdr3_aa: CAIRTSTSTDTQYF

v_call: TRBV6-5
j_call: TRBJ2-3
cdr3_aa: CASSSRLGTDTQYF

v_call: TRBV30
j_call: TRBJ1-3
cdr3_aa: CAWTQGFSGNTIYF

v_call: TRBV9
j_call: TRBJ2-5
cdr3_aa: CASNEAGSQETQYF

v_call: TRBV5-1
j_call: TRBJ2-7
cdr3_aa: CASSASPDSSYEQYF

v_call: TRBV2
j_call: TRBJ1-1
cdr3_aa: CAGRREDTEAFF

v_call: TRBV30
j_call: TRBJ2-3
cdr3_aa: CAWSFPGLADTQYF

v_call: TRBV7-9
j_call: TRBJ1-2
cdr3_aa: CASSFGQGASGYTF

v_call: TRBV1
j_call: TRBJ2-1
cdr3_aa: CTSSQPTSGKSSYNEQFF

v_call: TRBV7-7
j_call: TRBJ1-4
cdr3_aa: CASSFWPRNEKLFF

v_call: TRBV6-5
j_call: TRBJ2-7
cdr3_aa: CASSRQVMGEQYF

v_call: TRBV5-1
j_call: TRBJ2-7
cdr3_aa: CASSTEPGGIYEQYF

v_call: TRBV7-6
j_call: TRBJ2-3
cdr3_aa: CASSLHTDTQYF

v_call: TRBV11-2
j_call: TRBJ1-1
cdr3_aa: CASSSRENTEAFF

v_call: TRBV7-3
j_call: TRBJ2-2
cdr3_aa: CASSLTPQGELFF

v_call: TRBV6-5
j_call: TRBJ1-1
cdr3_aa: CASSRTGNTEAFF

v_call: TRBV19
j_call: TRBJ1-2
cdr3_aa: CASSPGTVENYGYTF

v_call: TRBV28
j_call: TRBJ1-2
cdr3_aa: CASSEPTGDYGYTF

v_call: TRBV18
j_call: TRBJ2-1
cdr3_aa: CASSRETGTGNNEQFF

v_call: TRBV30
j_call: TRBJ2-1
cdr3_aa: CAWSVQSQSEQFF

v_call: TRBV19
j_call: TRBJ1-5
cdr3_aa: CATRQGYNQPQHF

v_call: TRBV2
j_call: TRBJ2-7
cdr3_aa: CASMVLGGGGQYF

v_call: TRBV2
j_call: TRBJ2-1
cdr3_aa: CASGIAGVYNEQFF

v_call: TRBV6-4
j_call: TRBJ1-1
cdr3_aa: CASSDSRAGGTEAFF

v_call: TRBV7-9
j_call: TRBJ2-7
cdr3_aa: CASSLVASHEQYF

v_call: TRBV18
j_call: TRBJ1-5
cdr3_aa: CASSPLSGAGSNQPQHF

v_call: TRBV6-5
j_call: TRBJ1-6
cdr3_aa: CASSYVETGGSPLHF

v_call: TRBV19
j_call: TRBJ2-1
cdr3_aa: CASSITGGRHNEQFF

v_call: TRBV4-1
j_call: TRBJ2-7
cdr3_aa: CASSHKGGGPYEQYF

v_call: TRBV10-3
j_call: TRBJ2-2
cdr3_aa: CAIRGGTGGVDGELFF

v_call: TRBV7-9
j_call: TRBJ2-5
cdr3_aa: CASSLVGGGKETQYF

v_call: TRBV5-5
j_call: TRBJ1-2
cdr3_aa: CASSLTGGSYGYTF

v_call: TRBV19
j_call: TRBJ2-3
cdr3_aa: CASSIRGGADTQYF

v_call: TRBV5-4
j_call: TRBJ1-2
cdr3_aa: CASSLGRQGRNYGYTF

v_call: TRBV6-6
j_call: TRBJ1-1
cdr3_aa: CASRDNRGTEAFF

v_call: TRBV5-5
j_call: TRBJ1-2
cdr3_aa: CASSLQPAVDYGYTF

v_call: TRBV24-1
j_call: TRBJ1-2
cdr3_aa: CATDRGYGYTF

v_call: TRBV13
j_call: TRBJ1-5
cdr3_aa: CASSLWGGDQPQHF